One and the same sample provided the 13 T cell receptor beta chains below, sequenced in a study of blood T cell repertoires in COVID-19. Profiling relied on immunoSEQ multiplex PCR, and the TCRdb table lists in-frame clones only, not all of them. The sample records fewer than 250,000 clones, less than 90% being singletons. Sequences were obtained from peripheral blood. The receptors shown here come from a woman in her fifties or sixties with acute or convalescent COVID-19.

J is TRBJ2-2 and V is TRBV7-2; TRBD2 might be the D (5 bases). This CDR3 spans 14 amino acids. V was clipped by 2 bases and J by 1 base, with 5 bases between them. In germline, CDR1 is SGHTA, CDR2 FQGNSA. The CDR3 DNA is TGTGCCAGCAGCTTACGGGGGAACACCGGGGAGCTGTTTTTT. Its translation: CASSLRGNTGELFF. Supplemented by reference TRBV7-2 and TRBJ2-2, the full variable domain reads GAGVSQSPSNKVTEKGKDVELRCDPISGHTALYWYRQSLGQGLEFLIYFQGNSAPDKSGLPSDRFSAERTGGSVSTLTIQRTQQEDSAVYLCASSLRGNTGELFFGEGSRLTVL.

J is TRBJ1-5 and V is TRBV6-2 or TRBV6-3, with D tentatively TRBD1 (5 bases). V lost 4 bases to trimming and J lost 5 bases, with 12 bases between them. There are 14 residues in the CDR3. Germline loops: CDR1 MNHEY, CDR2 SVGEGT. The CDR3 reads CASSWRGGDQPQHF. The CDR3 DNA follows: TGTGCCAGCAGTTGGAGGGGAGGGGATCAGCCCCAGCATTTT.

This chain uses TRBV2 with TRBJ2-5, with TRBD1 as a possible D gene (5 bases). The V gene's germline CDR1 is SNHLY and CDR2 FYNNEI. The V end was cut by 1 base, the J end by 2 bases, with 14 bases between. This CDR3 is built from 16 residues. CDR3 amino acids: CASSEEGAGLQETQYF. The CDR3 DNA follows: TGTGCCAGCAGTGAAGAGGGCGCAGGGTTACAAGAGACCCAGTACTTC.

The J gene is TRBJ2-7, the V gene TRBV19; 10 bases line up with TRBD1. V shed 5 bases and J 3 bases; nucleotides not matched to a gene: 1. The CDR3 sequence is 13 residues long. The V gene's germline CDR1 is LNHDA and CDR2 SQIVND (reference sequence). The CDR3 sequence: CASSRTGGYEQYF. DNA of the CDR3: TGTGCCAGTAGTCGGACAGGGGGCTACGAGCAGTACTTC.

The chain joins TRBV10-2 to TRBJ2-7; TRBD2 matches at 9 bases. Looked up from germline, CDR1 is WSHSY and CDR2 is SAAADI. The V gene end was trimmed by 4 bases and the J gene end by 4 bases; junction bases not matched to a gene: 17. The CDR3 is made up of 18 amino acids. CDR3 residues: CASSGVLGGRDVSYEQYF. For the CDR3, the DNA is TGCGCCAGCAGTGGTGTCTTAGGCGGGAGGGATGTTTCTTACGAGCAGTACTTC.

The chain couples TRBV7-8 to TRBJ2-4, with D maybe TRBD2 (6 bases). The germline gives CDR1 SGHVS, CDR2 FQNEAQ. Trimming left V 1 base short and J 5 bases short, with 6 bases between. The CDR3 loop spans 13 amino acids. DNA for the CDR3: TGTGCCAGCAGCTTAGGGGGGGAAAACATTCAGTACTTC. Translation: CASSLGGENIQYF.

The rearrangement joins TRBV19 to TRBJ1-3; 7 positions match TRBD1. V trimming: 5 bases; J trimming: 6 bases; junction bases outside the gene matches: 10. This CDR3 region has 15 residues. Germline V gene sequence: CDR1 LNHDA, CDR2 SQIVND (reference sequence). CDR3 in DNA: TGTGCCAGTAGTGTCGACCGGGACAGCTTAAACACCATATATTTT. This gives the protein CASSVDRDSLNTIYF.

The chain uses TRBV7-9 and TRBJ2-1; 11 nucleotides align to TRBD2. CDR3 length: 14 amino acids. Germline CDR1 is SEHNR and CDR2 is FQNEAQ (reference sequence). Trimming at V came to 6 bases and at J to 9 bases, leaving 7 bases not matched to a gene. CDR3 in amino acids: CASSILAGGFEQFF. The CDR3 DNA follows: TGTGCCAGCAGTATCCTAGCGGGGGGATTTGAGCAGTTCTTC.

The chain has TRBV7-9 and TRBJ1-2; TRBD1 aligns across 10 bases. CDR1 and CDR2 from the germline V gene are SEHNR and FQNEAQ (reference sequence). V shed 1 base, J shed 4 bases, and the junction held 3 bases outside the gene matches. The CDR3 runs 15 residues. CDR3 sequence reads: CASSLGRTGGYGYTF. Written as DNA, the CDR3 is TGTGCCAGCAGCTTAGGACGGACAGGGGGCTATGGCTACACCTTC.

The chain combines TRBV30 with TRBJ1-1, with a possible D match to TRBD1 (5 bases). Per the germline V gene, CDR1 is GTSNPN and CDR2 is SVGIG (reference sequence). This CDR3 has 15 amino acids. Trimming left V 1 base short and J 4 bases short, with 16 bases between. The CDR3 bases are TGTGCCTGGAGTGCGCGGGGGTATACGGGCACTGAAGCTTTCTTT. Protein sequence: CAWSARGYTGTEAFF.

The V and J genes are TRBV7-2 and TRBJ2-3; possibly TRBD2 for D (5 bases). Germline CDR1 and CDR2: SGHTA and FQGNSA. The CDR3 sequence is 14 residues long. Trimming stripped 5 bases from V and 4 bases from J, with 13 bases between. The CDR3: CASSPGERADTQYF. The CDR3 bases are TGTGCCAGCAGCCCAGGAGAGAGGGCAGATACGCAGTATTTT.

The chain recombines TRBV24-1 with TRBJ2-2, with D uncertain. The CDR3 length is 11 residues. The germline CDR1 and CDR2 sequences are KGHDR and SFDVKD. The V end lost 5 bases, the J end lost 8 bases, and 5 bases lay between the germline ends. The CDR3: CATSVEGELFF. For the CDR3, the DNA is TGTGCCACCAGTGTAGAGGGGGAGCTGTTTTTT.

The CDR3 coding sequence is TGCGCCAGCAGGGCCTACCAAGAGACCCAGTACTTC. Translated: CASRAYQETQYF. J is TRBJ2-5 and V is TRBV5-1; no firm D call. Trimming took off 5 bases at V and 0 bases at J, with 5 bases between the two ends. Germline V gene lookup returns CDR1 SGHRS and CDR2 YFSETQ. The CDR3 loop spans 12 amino acids. The complete variable domain, with remaining parts taken from reference TRBV5-1 and TRBJ2-5, reads KAGVTQTPRYLIKTRGQQVTLSCSPISGHRSVSWYQQTPGQGLQFLFEYFSETQRNKGNFPGRFSGRQFSNSRSEMNVSTLELGDSALYLCASRAYQETQYFGPGTRLLVL.